This T cell receptor beta chain came from a study of spatial heterogeneity in lung cancer. Overall study context: Detected beta-chain sequences consistently exceeded alpha-chain sequences.

Every molecule of TCR cDNA had its own unique molecular identifier. TCRdb re-called the 5' RACE reads with MiXCR, one entry per CDR3 protein. Among 45,000 to 65,000 distinct CDR3 sequences listed, more than 6.5% were seen once. The time point here: sample taken at primary tumor resection. Whole RNA obtained from tumor, nontumor lung or frozen PBMC underwent sequencing without sorting. Samples came from 72 TRACERx patients with untreated early-stage lung cancer. CDR3 length equals 13 residues. The V gene lost 6 bases and the J gene lost 2 bases, with 10 bases spanning the gap. Germline V CDR1 and CDR2: MNHEY, SVGEGT.

The chain links TRBV6-2 or TRBV6-3 to TRBJ1-2; D gene ambiguous. The receptor was isolated from a female donor with early-stage non-small cell lung cancer. The sample was PBMCs, taken at surgery. The CDR3 sequence: CASRYGGNYGYTF. CDR3 coding DNA: TGTGCCAGCAGATATGGTGGAAACTATGGCTACACCTTC.